The present TCR beta chain was sequenced within a study of cytomegalovirus exposure and HLA in healthy donors. Study observations and caveats: Trimming of TCR beta V- and J-genes showed a link, identified in a later analysis, to a missense DCLRE1C variant. When presence/absence was analysed, sequencing depth was taken to be roughly uniform across donors. Later analysis suggested most CMV-associated TCR beta chains were HLA-restricted.

These donors counted as nominally healthy when sampled, but unrecorded immune exposures were likely. The study ran its PCR with 60 Vbeta and 13 Jbeta primers. Using immunoSEQ multiplex PCR, the repertoire was profiled, and TCRdb retains in-frame clones only, with some absent. The data contain tens of thousands of clones, around three fifths of them singletons. CDR3 length: 15 amino acids. Trimming removed 4 bases from V and 0 bases from J, with 12 bases in between. The germline V gene encodes CDR1 LGHNA and CDR2 YSLEER. About this clone itself: The antigen is not known.

This sequence joins TRBV4-3 and TRBJ1-1; D is uncertain. Sequenced material: PBMCs. This sequence was found in a boy younger than 18 in good health and CMV-seropositive. The CDR3 spells CASSPSLALNTEAFF. CDR3 nucleotides: TGCGCCAGCAGCCCTTCCTTAGCCTTGAACACTGAAGCTTTCTTT.